This T cell receptor (beta chain) derives from a study of blood T cell repertoires in COVID-19. This clone has a single count. CDR3 length: 15 residues. Germline CDR1 is LGHNA and CDR2 is YSLEER. Deletions cut 1 base from V and 0 bases from J, with 7 bases between. Sequenced by immunoSEQ multiplex PCR; TCRdb stores in-frame clones only, minus some. The sample lists 210,000 or so clones, 70% to 85% occurring once. The chain uses TRBV4-3 and TRBJ1-3; D might be TRBD1 (6 bases). The TCR sequence derives from a man aged 60 to 69 who had recovered from COVID-19. Sequencing was carried out using PBMCs or T cells enriched from blood (not recorded which). The CDR3 loop is CASSQGDTSGNTIYF. The CDR3 region has the DNA TGCGCCAGCAGCCAAGGGGACACCTCTGGAAACACCATATATTTT.